Listed here is a single T cell receptor beta chain. Its antigen is still unknown. V was pared by 3 bases and J by 1 base, with 8 bases between. The germline V gene encodes CDR1 SEHNR and CDR2 FQNEAQ (reference sequence). The CDR3 has 14 residues. This specimen belongs to a study of PD-1 blockade in classical Hodgkin lymphoma. Described time point: cycle 4 day 1 (C4D1), after less than seven weeks of nivolumab. No patient escaped relapse after autologous stem cell transplantation, and brentuximab vedotin exposure varied. General observations from the study: Patients starting nivolumab under 1 year after ASCT were excluded.

TCRdb keeps only in-frame clones here, not all; method: immunoSEQ multiplex PCR. The table has roughly 20,000 clones, around three quarters seen once; the top ten hold approximately 40%. V and J are TRBV7-9 and TRBJ2-3; possible D gene TRBD2, 6 bases. The starting material was peripheral blood mononuclear cells (PBMCs), obtained before the fourth cycle of nivolumab. The sequence came from a human donor with classical Hodgkin lymphoma. The CDR3 nucleotides read TGTGCCAGCAGCTTCCCTAGCGGCACAGATACGCAGTATTTT. It translates to CASSFPSGTDTQYF.